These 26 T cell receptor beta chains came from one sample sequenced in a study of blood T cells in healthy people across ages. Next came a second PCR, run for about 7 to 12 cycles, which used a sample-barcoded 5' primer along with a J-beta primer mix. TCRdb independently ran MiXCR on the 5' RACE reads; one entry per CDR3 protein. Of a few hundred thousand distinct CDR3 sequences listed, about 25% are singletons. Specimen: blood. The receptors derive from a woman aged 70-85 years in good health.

CDR3 nucleotide sequence: TGCAGTGCTAGATCGCCCCGGGGGACAGGAGATGGCTACACCTTC. It codes for CSARSPRGTGDGYTF. This chain joins TRBV20-1 and TRBJ1-2; 8 bases are shared with TRBD1. Trimming at V came to 2 bases and at J to 6 bases, leaving 11 bases not matched to a gene. CDR3 size: 15 residues. CDR1 and CDR2 from the germline V gene are DFQATT and SNEGSKA (reference sequence).

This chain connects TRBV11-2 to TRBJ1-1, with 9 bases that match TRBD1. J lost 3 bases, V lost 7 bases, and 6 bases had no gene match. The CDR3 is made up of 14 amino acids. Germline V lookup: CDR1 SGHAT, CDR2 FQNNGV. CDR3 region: CASKTRQGDTEAFF. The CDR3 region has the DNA TGTGCCAGCAAAACACGACAGGGGGACACTGAAGCTTTCTTT.

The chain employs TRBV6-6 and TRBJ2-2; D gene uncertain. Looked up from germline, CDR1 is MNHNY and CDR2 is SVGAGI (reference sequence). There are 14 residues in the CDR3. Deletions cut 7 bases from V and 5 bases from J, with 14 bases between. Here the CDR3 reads CASTGSGDTGELFF. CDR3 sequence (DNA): TGTGCCAGCACCGGTTCTGGGGATACCGGGGAGCTGTTTTTT.

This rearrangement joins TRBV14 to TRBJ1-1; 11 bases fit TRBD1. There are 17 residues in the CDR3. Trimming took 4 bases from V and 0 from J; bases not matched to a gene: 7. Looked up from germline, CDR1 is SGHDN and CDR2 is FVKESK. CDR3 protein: CASSLRTGGWMNTEAFF. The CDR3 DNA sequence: TGTGCCAGCAGCCTCCGGACAGGGGGCTGGATGAACACTGAAGCTTTCTTT.

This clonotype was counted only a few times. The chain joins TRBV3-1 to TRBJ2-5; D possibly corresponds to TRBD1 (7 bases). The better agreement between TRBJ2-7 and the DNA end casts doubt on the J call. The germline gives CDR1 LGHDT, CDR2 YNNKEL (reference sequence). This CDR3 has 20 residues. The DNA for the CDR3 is TGTGCCAGCAGCCAAGGACAGGGCCAGGTCCGGAGGGGGTATTCCTACGAGCAGTACTTC. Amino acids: CASSQGQGQVRRGYSYEQYF.

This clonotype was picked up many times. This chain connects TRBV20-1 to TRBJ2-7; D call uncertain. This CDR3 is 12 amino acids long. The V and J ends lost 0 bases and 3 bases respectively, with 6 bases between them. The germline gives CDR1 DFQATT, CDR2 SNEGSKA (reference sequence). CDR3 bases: TGCAGTGCTAGAGACAACAGCTACGAGCAGTACTTC. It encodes CSARDNSYEQYF.

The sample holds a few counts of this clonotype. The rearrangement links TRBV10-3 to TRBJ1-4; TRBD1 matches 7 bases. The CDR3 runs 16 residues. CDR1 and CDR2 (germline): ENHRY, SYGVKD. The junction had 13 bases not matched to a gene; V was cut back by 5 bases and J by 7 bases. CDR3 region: CAISSVGGQLGEKLFF. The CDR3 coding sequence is TGTGCCATCAGTTCAGTCGGGGGACAGTTAGGTGAAAAACTGTTTTTT.

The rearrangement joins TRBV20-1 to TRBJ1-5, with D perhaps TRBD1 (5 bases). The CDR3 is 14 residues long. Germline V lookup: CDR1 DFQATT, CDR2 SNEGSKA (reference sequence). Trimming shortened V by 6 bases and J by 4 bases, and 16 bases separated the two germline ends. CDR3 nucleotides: TGCAGTGCAACCGTAGACAGCAAGAATCAGCCCCAGCATTTT. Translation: CSATVDSKNQPQHF.

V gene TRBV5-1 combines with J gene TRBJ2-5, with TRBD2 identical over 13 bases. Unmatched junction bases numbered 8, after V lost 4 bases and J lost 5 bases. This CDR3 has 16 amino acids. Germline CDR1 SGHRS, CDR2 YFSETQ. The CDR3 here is CASSPGLAGAHETQYF. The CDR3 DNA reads TGCGCCAGCAGCCCCGGACTAGCGGGGGCCCACGAGACCCAGTACTTC. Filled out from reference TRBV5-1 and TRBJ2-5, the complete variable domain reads KAGVTQTPRYLIKTRGQQVTLSCSPISGHRSVSWYQQTPGQGLQFLFEYFSETQRNKGNFPGRFSGRQFSNSRSEMNVSTLELGDSALYLCASSPGLAGAHETQYFGPGTRLLVL.

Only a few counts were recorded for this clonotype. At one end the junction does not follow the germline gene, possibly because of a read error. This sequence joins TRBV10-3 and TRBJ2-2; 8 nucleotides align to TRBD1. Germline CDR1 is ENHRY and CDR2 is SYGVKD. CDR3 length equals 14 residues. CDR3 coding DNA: TGCGCCGCCAAGGGACAGGAGGTCTCCGGGGAGCTGTTTTTT. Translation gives CAAKGQEVSGELFF.

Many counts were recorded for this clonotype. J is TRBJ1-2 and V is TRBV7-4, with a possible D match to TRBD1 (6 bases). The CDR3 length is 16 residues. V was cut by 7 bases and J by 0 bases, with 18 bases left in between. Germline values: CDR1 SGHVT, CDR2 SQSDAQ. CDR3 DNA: TGTGCCAGCACTCCATGCCCCGGGACACCTAACTATGGCTACACCTTC. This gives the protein CASTPCPGTPNYGYTF.

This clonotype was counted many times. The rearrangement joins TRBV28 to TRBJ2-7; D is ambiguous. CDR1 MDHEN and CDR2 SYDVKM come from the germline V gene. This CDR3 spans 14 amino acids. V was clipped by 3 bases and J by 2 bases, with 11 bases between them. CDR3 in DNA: TGTGCCAGCAGTTTTTCGGGCAACGCCTACGAGCAGTACTTC. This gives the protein CASSFSGNAYEQYF.

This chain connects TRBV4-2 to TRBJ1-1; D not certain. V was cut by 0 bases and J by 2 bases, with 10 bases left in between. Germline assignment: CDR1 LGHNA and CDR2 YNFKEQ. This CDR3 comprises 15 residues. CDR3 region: CASSQDWQLNTEAFF. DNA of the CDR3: TGTGCCAGCAGCCAAGACTGGCAGTTAAACACTGAAGCTTTCTTT.

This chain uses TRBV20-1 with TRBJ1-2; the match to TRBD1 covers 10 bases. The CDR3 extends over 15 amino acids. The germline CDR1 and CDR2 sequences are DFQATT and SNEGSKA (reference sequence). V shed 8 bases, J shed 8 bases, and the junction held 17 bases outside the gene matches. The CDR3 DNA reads TGCAGTACATATGCATCCGGACAGGGGGTAGGAGGCTACACCTTC. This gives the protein CSTYASGQGVGGYTF.

CDR3 in DNA: TGCAGCGTTGGGGACAGGGGCACAGATACGCAGTATTTT. Translation: CSVGDRGTDTQYF. The V gene is TRBV29-1, the J gene TRBJ2-3; 9 bases are a match to TRBD1. The CDR3 is 13 amino acids. The junction had 0 bases not matched to a gene; V was cut back by 4 bases and J by 1 base. Germline CDR1 reads SQVTM; CDR2 reads ANQGSEA.

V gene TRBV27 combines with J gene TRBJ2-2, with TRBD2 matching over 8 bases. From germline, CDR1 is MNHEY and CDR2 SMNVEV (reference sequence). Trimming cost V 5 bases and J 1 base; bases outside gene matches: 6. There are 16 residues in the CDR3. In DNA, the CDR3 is TGTGCCAGCAGTCCAGGACTAGCAGGGAACACCGGGGAGCTGTTTTTT. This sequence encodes CASSPGLAGNTGELFF.

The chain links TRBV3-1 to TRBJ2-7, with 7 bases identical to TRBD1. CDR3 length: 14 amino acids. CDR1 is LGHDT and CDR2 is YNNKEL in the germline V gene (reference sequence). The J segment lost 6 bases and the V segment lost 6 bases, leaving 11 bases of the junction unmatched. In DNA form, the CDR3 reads TGTGCCAGCAGTCTCGACAGGGTAATAGGCGAGCAGTACTTC. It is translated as CASSLDRVIGEQYF.

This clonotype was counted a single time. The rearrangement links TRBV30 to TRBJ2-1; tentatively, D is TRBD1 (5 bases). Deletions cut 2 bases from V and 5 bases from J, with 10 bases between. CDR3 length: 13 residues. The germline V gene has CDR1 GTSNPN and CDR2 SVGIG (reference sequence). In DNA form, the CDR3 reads TGTGCCTGGAGTCCCAGGGTGCACAATGAGCAGTTCTTC. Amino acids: CAWSPRVHNEQFF. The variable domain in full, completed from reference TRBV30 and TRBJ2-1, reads SQTIHQWPATLVQPVGSPLSLECTVEGTSNPNLYWYRQAAGRGLQLLFYSVGIGQISSEVPQNLSASRPQDRQFILSSKKLLLSDSGFYLCAWSPRVHNEQFFGPGTRLTVL.

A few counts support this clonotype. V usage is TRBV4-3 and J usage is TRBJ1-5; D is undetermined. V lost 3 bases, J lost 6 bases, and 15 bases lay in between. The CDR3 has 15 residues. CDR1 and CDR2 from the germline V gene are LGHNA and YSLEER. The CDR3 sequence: CASSQGVGLAQPQHF. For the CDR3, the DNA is TGCGCCAGCAGCCAGGGCGTCGGGCTCGCTCAGCCCCAGCATTTT.

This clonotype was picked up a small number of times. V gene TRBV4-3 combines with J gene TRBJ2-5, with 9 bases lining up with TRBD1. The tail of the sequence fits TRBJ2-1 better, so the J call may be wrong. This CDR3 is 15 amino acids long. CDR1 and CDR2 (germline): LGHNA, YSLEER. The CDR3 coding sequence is TGCGCCAGCAGCCAAGTCCAGGACAGGGGCAATGAGCAGTTCTTC. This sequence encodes CASSQVQDRGNEQFF.

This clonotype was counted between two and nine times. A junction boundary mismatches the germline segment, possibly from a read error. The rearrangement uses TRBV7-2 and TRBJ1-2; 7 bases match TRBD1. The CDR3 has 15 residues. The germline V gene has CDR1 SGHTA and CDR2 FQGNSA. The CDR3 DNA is TGCGCCAGCAGTTCCGGACAGGTCTCCCGCTATGGCTACACCTTC. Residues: CASSSGQVSRYGYTF.

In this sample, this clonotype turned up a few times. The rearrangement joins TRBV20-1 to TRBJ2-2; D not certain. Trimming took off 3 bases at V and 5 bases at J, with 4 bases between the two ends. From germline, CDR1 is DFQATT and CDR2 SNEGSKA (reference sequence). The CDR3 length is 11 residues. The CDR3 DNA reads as TGCAGTGCTAGGAGGACCGGGGAGCTGTTTTTT. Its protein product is CSARRTGELFF.

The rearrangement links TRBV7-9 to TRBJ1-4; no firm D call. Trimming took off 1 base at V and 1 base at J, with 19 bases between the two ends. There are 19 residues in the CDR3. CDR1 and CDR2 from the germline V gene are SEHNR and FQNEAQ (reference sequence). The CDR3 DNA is TGTGCCAGCAGCTTAGACTGGTTGGGCAAACGCCAAACTAATGAAAAACTGTTTTTT. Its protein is CASSLDWLGKRQTNEKLFF.

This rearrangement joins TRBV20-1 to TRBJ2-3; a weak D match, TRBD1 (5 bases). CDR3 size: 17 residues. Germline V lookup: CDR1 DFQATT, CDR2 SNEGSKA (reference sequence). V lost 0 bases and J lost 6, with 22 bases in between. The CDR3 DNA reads TGCAGTGCTAGAGATAGGCTTGGGGCCAGCAGCTGGGATACGCAGTATTTT. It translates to CSARDRLGASSWDTQYF.

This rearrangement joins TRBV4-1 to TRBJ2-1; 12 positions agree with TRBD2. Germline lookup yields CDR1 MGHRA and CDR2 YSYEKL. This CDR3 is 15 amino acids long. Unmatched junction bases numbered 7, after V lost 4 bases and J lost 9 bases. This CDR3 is CASSRASGRASEQFF. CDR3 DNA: TGCGCCAGCAGCCGCGCTAGCGGGAGGGCCAGTGAGCAGTTCTTC.

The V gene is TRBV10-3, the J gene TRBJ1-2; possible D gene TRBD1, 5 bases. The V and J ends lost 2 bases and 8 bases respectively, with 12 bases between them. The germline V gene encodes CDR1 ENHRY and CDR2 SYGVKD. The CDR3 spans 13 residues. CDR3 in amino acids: CAISEADRNGYTF. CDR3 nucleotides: TGTGCCATCAGTGAGGCTGACAGAAACGGCTACACCTTC.